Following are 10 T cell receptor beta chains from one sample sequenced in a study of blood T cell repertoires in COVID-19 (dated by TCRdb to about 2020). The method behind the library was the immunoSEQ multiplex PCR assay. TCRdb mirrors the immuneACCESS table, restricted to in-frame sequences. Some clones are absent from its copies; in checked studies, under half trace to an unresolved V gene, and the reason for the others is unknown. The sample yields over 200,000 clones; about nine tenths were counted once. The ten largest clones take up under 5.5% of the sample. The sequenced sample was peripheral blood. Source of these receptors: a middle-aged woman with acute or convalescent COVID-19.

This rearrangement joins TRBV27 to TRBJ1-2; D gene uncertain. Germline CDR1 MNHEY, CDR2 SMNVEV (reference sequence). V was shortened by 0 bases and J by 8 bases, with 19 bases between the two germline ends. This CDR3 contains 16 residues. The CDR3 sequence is CASSLSPGTLTKGYTF. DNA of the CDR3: TGTGCCAGCAGTTTATCTCCGGGAACCTTAACTAAAGGCTACACCTTC.

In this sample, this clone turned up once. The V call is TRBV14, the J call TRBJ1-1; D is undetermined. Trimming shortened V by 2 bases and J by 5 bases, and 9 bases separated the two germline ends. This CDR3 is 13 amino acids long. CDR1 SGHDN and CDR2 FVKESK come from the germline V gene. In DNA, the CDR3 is TGTGCCAGCAGCCAAATTCAGGAAACTGAAGCTTTCTTT. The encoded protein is CASSQIQETEAFF. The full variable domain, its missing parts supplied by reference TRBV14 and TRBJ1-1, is EAGVTQFPSHSVIEKGQTVTLRCDPISGHDNLYWYRRVMGKEIKFLLHFVKESKQDESGMPNNRFLAERTGGTYSTLKVQPAELEDSGVYFCASSQIQETEAFFGQGTRLTVV.

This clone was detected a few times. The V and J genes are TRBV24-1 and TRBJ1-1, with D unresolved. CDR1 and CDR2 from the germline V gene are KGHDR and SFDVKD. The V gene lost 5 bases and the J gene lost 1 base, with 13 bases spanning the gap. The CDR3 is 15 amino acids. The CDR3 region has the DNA TGTGCCACCAGTGCCGGAGGTAAGGGGAACACTGAAGCTTTCTTT. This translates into CATSAGGKGNTEAFF.

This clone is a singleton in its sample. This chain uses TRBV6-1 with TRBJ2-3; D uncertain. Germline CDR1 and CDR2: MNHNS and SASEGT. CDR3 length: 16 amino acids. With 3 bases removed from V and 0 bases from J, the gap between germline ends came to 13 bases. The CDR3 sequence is CASSDYSFSSTDTQYF. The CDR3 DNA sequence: TGTGCCAGCAGTGATTACTCATTCTCTAGCACAGATACGCAGTATTTT.

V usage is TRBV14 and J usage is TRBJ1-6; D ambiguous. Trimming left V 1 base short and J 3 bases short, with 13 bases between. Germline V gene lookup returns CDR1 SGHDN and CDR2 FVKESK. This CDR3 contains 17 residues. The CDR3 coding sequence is TGTGCCAGCAGCCAAGGCGGGCCCCTATACTATAATTCACCCCTCCACTTT. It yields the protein CASSQGGPLYYNSPLHF.

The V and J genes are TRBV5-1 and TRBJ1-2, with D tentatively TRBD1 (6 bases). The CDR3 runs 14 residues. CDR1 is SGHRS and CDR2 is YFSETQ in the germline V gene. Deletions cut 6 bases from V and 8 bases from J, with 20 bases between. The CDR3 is CASNPYGGGGGYTF. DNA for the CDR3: TGCGCCAGCAACCCCTACGGGGGGGGCGGCGGCTACACCTTC. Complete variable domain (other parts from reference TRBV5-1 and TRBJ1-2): KAGVTQTPRYLIKTRGQQVTLSCSPISGHRSVSWYQQTPGQGLQFLFEYFSETQRNKGNFPGRFSGRQFSNSRSEMNVSTLELGDSALYLCASNPYGGGGGYTFGSGTRLTVV.

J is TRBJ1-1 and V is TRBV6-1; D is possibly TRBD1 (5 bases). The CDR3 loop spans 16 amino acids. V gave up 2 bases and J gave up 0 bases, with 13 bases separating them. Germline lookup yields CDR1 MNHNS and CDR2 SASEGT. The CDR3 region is CASSEKGAVMNTEAFF. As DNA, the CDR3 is TGTGCCAGCAGTGAAAAAGGGGCGGTCATGAACACTGAAGCTTTCTTT.

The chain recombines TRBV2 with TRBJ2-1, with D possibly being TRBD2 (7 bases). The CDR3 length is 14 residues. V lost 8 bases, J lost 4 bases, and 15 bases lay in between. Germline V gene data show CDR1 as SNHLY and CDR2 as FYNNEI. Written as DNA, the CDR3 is TGTGCCAGCGGGGGGGGCCCACGGTACAATGAGCAGTTCTTC. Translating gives CASGGGPRYNEQFF.

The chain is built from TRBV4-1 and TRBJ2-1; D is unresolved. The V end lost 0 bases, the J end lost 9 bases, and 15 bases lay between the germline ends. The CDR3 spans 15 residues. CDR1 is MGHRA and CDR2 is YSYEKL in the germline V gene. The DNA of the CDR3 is TGCGCCAGCAGCCAAGATCATGCAGGTATCAGTGAGCAGTTCTTC. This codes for CASSQDHAGISEQFF.

The CDR3 loop reads CATSLGLQGYEQYV. For the CDR3, the DNA is TGTGCCACCAGCCTGGGGTTACAGGGGTACGAGCAGTACGTC. The J gene is TRBJ2-7, the V gene TRBV15, with TRBD1 identical over 7 bases. The V and J ends lost 5 bases and 4 bases, in that order; junction bases with no gene match: 8. CDR1 and CDR2 from the germline V gene are LNHNV and YYDKDF (reference sequence). This CDR3 is 14 amino acids long.